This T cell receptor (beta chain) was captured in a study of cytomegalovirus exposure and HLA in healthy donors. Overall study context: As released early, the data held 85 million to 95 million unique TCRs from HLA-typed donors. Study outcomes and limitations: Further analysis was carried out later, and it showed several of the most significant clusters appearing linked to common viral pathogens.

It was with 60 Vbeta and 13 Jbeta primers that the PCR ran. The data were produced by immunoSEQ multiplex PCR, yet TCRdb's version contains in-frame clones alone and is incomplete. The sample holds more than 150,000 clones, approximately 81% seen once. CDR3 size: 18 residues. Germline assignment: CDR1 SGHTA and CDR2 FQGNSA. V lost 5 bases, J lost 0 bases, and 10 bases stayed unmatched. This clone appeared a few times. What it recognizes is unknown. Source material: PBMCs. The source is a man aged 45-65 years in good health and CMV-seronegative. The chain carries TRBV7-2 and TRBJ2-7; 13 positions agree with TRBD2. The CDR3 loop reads CASSVRTSGGRSSYEQYF. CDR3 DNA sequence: TGTGCCAGCAGCGTTAGGACTAGCGGGGGCCGAAGCTCCTACGAGCAGTACTTC.